This passage covers 8 T cell receptor beta chains from one sample sequenced in a study. TCRdb redid the calling of the 5' RACE reads with MiXCR, one entry per CDR3 protein. In the table there are more than 9,000 distinct CDR3 sequences, roughly 17% of which are singletons. The sorted Tregs were CD4+CD25+CD127-/low cells. Sequencing was performed on Tregs sorted from a lymph node. These receptor sequences come from a female donor with breast cancer.

This clonotype has ten or more counts. The rearrangement links TRBV18 to TRBJ1-6; 7 bases align to TRBD1. The germline gives CDR1 KGHSH, CDR2 LQKENI. Trimming at V came to 6 bases and at J to 0 bases, leaving 8 bases not matched to a gene. CDR3 length equals 17 residues. CDR3 sequence (DNA): TGTGCCAGCTCGCGGGACAGAGTTTTCTCCTATAATTCACCCCTCCACTTT. Translated: CASSRDRVFSYNSPLHF.

This clonotype is labeled medium-sized. This rearrangement joins TRBV5-1 to TRBJ2-3; TRBD2 matches at 11 bases. The CDR3 has 14 residues. After removal of 5 bases from V and 3 bases from J, the junction contained 2 bases not matched to a gene. CDR1 is SGHRS and CDR2 is YFSETQ in the germline V gene. The CDR3 reads CASRLAGGTDTQYF. The CDR3 nucleotides read TGCGCCAGCAGGCTAGCGGGAGGAACAGATACGCAGTATTTT. The complete variable domain, with remaining parts taken from reference TRBV5-1 and TRBJ2-3, reads KAGVTQTPRYLIKTRGQQVTLSCSPISGHRSVSWYQQTPGQGLQFLFEYFSETQRNKGNFPGRFSGRQFSNSRSEMNVSTLELGDSALYLCASRLAGGTDTQYFGPGTRLTVL.

The chain combines TRBV24-1 with TRBJ2-5, with 12 bases fitting TRBD2. There are 16 residues in the CDR3. In germline, CDR1 is KGHDR, CDR2 SFDVKD. Unmatched junction bases numbered 5, after V lost 5 bases and J lost 2 bases. CDR3 nucleotides: TGTGCCACCAGTGGGACTAGCGGGGTTAGGCAAGAGACCCAGTACTTC. Protein sequence: CATSGTSGVRQETQYF.

This clonotype is medium-sized (0.01 to 0.1%) within its sample. The V and J genes are TRBV9 and TRBJ1-3; the D is unclear. V was clipped by 0 bases and J by 0 bases, with 13 bases between them. Per germline, CDR1 SGDLS and CDR2 YYNGEE. The length of the CDR3 is 17 residues. CDR3 DNA: TGTGCCAGCAGCGTAGCTCTGGCGCCAGGCTCTGGAAACACCATATATTTT. As protein: CASSVALAPGSGNTIYF.

This clonotype was observed a handful of times. The V call is TRBV28, the J call TRBJ2-7, with 11 bases matching TRBD1. Germline assignment: CDR1 MDHEN and CDR2 SYDVKM. V gave up 6 bases and J gave up 3 bases; unmatched junction bases: 4. CDR3 length equals 14 residues. The CDR3 DNA reads TGTGCCAGCAGAGTGGACAGGGGGCTCTACGAGCAGTACTTC. It yields the protein CASRVDRGLYEQYF.

By its share, this clonotype is medium-sized (0.01 to 0.1%). This sequence joins TRBV5-1 and TRBJ2-5; TRBD2 matches at 12 bases. With V trimmed by 4 bases and J by 2 bases, 6 bases remained unmatched. The CDR3 is 16 residues long. Germline V gives CDR1 SGHRS, CDR2 YFSETQ. In nucleotides, the CDR3 is TGCGCCAGCAGCCGGACTAGCGGGAAGGCACAAGAGACCCAGTACTTC. It encodes CASSRTSGKAQETQYF. Together with reference TRBV5-1 and TRBJ2-5, the CDR3 gives the full variable domain: KAGVTQTPRYLIKTRGQQVTLSCSPISGHRSVSWYQQTPGQGLQFLFEYFSETQRNKGNFPGRFSGRQFSNSRSEMNVSTLELGDSALYLCASSRTSGKAQETQYFGPGTRLLVL.

By sample share, this clonotype is medium-sized. The chain joins TRBV7-2 to TRBJ1-6; D gene uncertain. The CDR3 covers 12 residues. Germline V CDR1 and CDR2: SGHTA, FQGNSA. Trimming pared 5 bases from V and 10 bases from J, leaving 9 bases between. CDR3: CASSTPLSPLHF. The CDR3 DNA reads TGTGCCAGCAGCACCCCGTTGTCACCCCTCCACTTT.

This clonotype was found many times. The chain carries TRBV5-1 and TRBJ1-1; a weak D match, TRBD1 (5 bases). Germline CDR1 is SGHRS and CDR2 is YFSETQ. With 1 base removed from V and 5 bases from J, the gap between germline ends came to 15 bases. The CDR3 is 15 residues long. CDR3: CASSLTGTGGTEAFF. CDR3 in DNA: TGCGCCAGCAGCTTGACCGGGACGGGTGGGACTGAAGCTTTCTTT.